One and the same sample provided the 14 T cell receptor beta chains below, sequenced in a study of T cell changes during pregnancy in multiple sclerosis. Only in-frame clones appear in the TCRdb table, and some are missing; sequencing was by immunoSEQ multiplex PCR. Altogether 35,000 to 55,000 clones are present, around 90% being singletons, with the ten largest covering 0.65% to 0.9%. Sample: CD4+ T cells from peripheral blood mononuclear cells, taken before pregnancy. These receptors all stem from a female donor with multiple sclerosis, enrolled in a pregnancy study.

The chain employs TRBV6-1 and TRBJ2-7; D possibly corresponds to TRBD1 (7 bases). The germline V and J ends were trimmed by 7 bases and 1 base, with 14 bases remaining between them. Germline V gives CDR1 MNHNS, CDR2 SASEGT. CDR3 length: 14 amino acids. Written as DNA, the CDR3 is TGTGCCAGCATCCAGGGGGGTGTTTCCTACGAGCAGTACTTC. Its protein product is CASIQGGVSYEQYF.

J is TRBJ2-5 and V is TRBV7-3, with TRBD2 matching over 7 bases. This CDR3 region has 13 residues. Germline CDR1 SGHTA, CDR2 FQGTGA. V was clipped by 1 base and J by 4 bases; unmatched bases: 0. CDR3 region: CASSLKRGETQYF. Written as DNA, the CDR3 is TGTGCCAGCAGCTTAAAGCGGGGAGAGACCCAGTACTTC.

This clone came up once. The chain has TRBV19 and TRBJ2-6; D gene unclear. V gave up 1 base and J gave up 0 bases, with 4 bases separating them. The CDR3 loop spans 15 amino acids. Germline V gives CDR1 LNHDA, CDR2 SQIVND (reference sequence). For the CDR3, the DNA is TGTGCCAGTAGTATAGGAGGCTCTGGGGCCAACGTCCTGACTTTC. Translated, it gives CASSIGGSGANVLTF.

The CDR3 DNA follows: TGTGCCAGCAGCTTAGGGGACAGGGGGCTGAAGGGCTACACCTTC. Encoded protein: CASSLGDRGLKGYTF. This sequence joins TRBV7-7 and TRBJ1-2; the match to TRBD1 covers 12 bases. The CDR3 sequence is 15 residues long. Germline V gives CDR1 SSHAT, CDR2 FNYEAQ (reference sequence). Trimming cost V 1 base and J 8 bases; bases outside gene matches: 5.

This clone was recorded once. The genes are TRBV29-1 and TRBJ2-3, with D unclear. CDR3 length: 12 amino acids. Trimming left V 4 bases short and J 2 bases short, with 7 bases between. Germline loops: CDR1 SQVTM, CDR2 ANQGSEA. The CDR3 coding sequence is TGCAGCGTTGCTTATCTCACAGATACGCAGTATTTT. The encoded protein is CSVAYLTDTQYF.

The gene calls are TRBV15 and TRBJ1-3; no reliable D call. The CDR3 covers 15 residues. From germline, CDR1 is LNHNV and CDR2 YYDKDF (reference sequence). Trimming left V 0 bases short and J 4 bases short, with 10 bases between. In DNA form, the CDR3 reads TGTGCCACCAGCAGAGATCATAACAGAGGAAACACCATATATTTT. It specifies CATSRDHNRGNTIYF. Together with reference TRBV15 and TRBJ1-3, the CDR3 gives the full variable domain: DAMVIQNPRYQVTQFGKPVTLSCSQTLNHNVMYWYQQKSSQAPKLLFHYYDKDFNNEADTPDNFQSRRPNTSFCFLDIRSPGLGDTAMYLCATSRDHNRGNTIYFGEGSWLTVV.

This chain joins TRBV7-2 and TRBJ2-1, with D uncertain. Germline V CDR1 and CDR2: SGHTA, FQGNSA. Trimming stripped 5 bases from V and 7 bases from J, with 6 bases between. The CDR3 sequence is 11 residues long. The CDR3: CASSPHNEQFF. As DNA, the CDR3 is TGTGCCAGCAGCCCCCATAATGAGCAGTTCTTC.

The V gene is TRBV5-4, the J gene TRBJ2-3; 7 bases are shared with TRBD2. CDR1 is SGHNT and CDR2 is YYREEE in the germline V gene (reference sequence). The J segment lost 7 bases and the V segment lost 1 base, leaving 15 bases of the junction unmatched. The CDR3 covers 17 residues. The CDR3 protein is CASSLRFRGRQTHTQYF. For the CDR3, the DNA is TGTGCCAGCAGCTTGCGTTTTCGCGGGAGACAGACTCATACGCAGTATTTT.

The chain employs TRBV9 and TRBJ2-1, with 11 bases that match TRBD2. Germline CDR1 SGDLS, CDR2 YYNGEE. The length of the CDR3 is 15 residues. After removal of 3 bases from V and 5 bases from J, the junction contained 4 bases not matched to a gene. The CDR3 DNA reads as TGTGCCAGCAGCGCCGGGACTAGCGGCCACAATGAGCAGTTCTTC. Translated, it gives CASSAGTSGHNEQFF.

V and J are TRBV14 and TRBJ1-3, with a weak D call TRBD1 (5 bases). CDR3 length: 14 residues. CDR1 is SGHDN and CDR2 is FVKESK in the germline V gene. With 0 bases removed from V and 2 bases from J, the gap between germline ends came to 5 bases. In DNA, the CDR3 is TGTGCCAGCAGCCAAGACAGGGCTGGAAACACCATATATTTT. Amino acid sequence: CASSQDRAGNTIYF.

The chain has TRBV29-1 and TRBJ2-5; perhaps TRBD2 as D (5 bases). The CDR3 runs 12 residues. The V end was cut by 3 bases, the J end by 4 bases, with 9 bases between. Germline CDR1 and CDR2: SQVTM and ANQGSEA. The DNA of the CDR3 is TGCAGCGTTGATTTAGGAGGAGAGACCCAGTACTTC. It encodes CSVDLGGETQYF. Complete variable domain (other parts from reference TRBV29-1 and TRBJ2-5): SAVISQKPSRDICQRGTSLTIQCQVDSQVTMMFWYRQQPGQSLTLIATANQGSEATYESGFVIDKFPISRPNLTFSTLTVSNMSPEDSSIYLCSVDLGGETQYFGPGTRLLVL.

The V and J genes are TRBV15 and TRBJ2-1, with D unresolved. Germline V gene lookup returns CDR1 LNHNV and CDR2 YYDKDF (reference sequence). The CDR3 has 13 amino acids. Trimming removed 2 bases at V and 5 bases at J, with 7 bases between. CDR3 amino acids: CATSRTANNEQFF. The CDR3 DNA sequence: TGTGCCACCAGCAGAACCGCGAACAATGAGCAGTTCTTC. Complete variable domain (other parts from reference TRBV15 and TRBJ2-1): DAMVIQNPRYQVTQFGKPVTLSCSQTLNHNVMYWYQQKSSQAPKLLFHYYDKDFNNEADTPDNFQSRRPNTSFCFLDIRSPGLGDTAMYLCATSRTANNEQFFGPGTRLTVL.

V is TRBV11-2 and J is TRBJ2-5; 10 nucleotides line up with TRBD2. With 2 bases clipped from V and 1 base from J, the junction kept 4 bases outside the gene matches. Germline-derived CDR1 and CDR2 are SGHAT and FQNNGV. The CDR3 extends over 16 amino acids. The CDR3 DNA reads as TGTGCCAGCAGCTTACCTAGGACTAGCGGCCAAGAGACCCAGTACTTC. The encoded protein is CASSLPRTSGQETQYF. Filled out from reference TRBV11-2 and TRBJ2-5, the complete variable domain reads EAGVAQSPRYKIIEKRQSVAFWCNPISGHATLYWYQQILGQGPKLLIQFQNNGVVDDSQLPKDRFSAERLKGVDSTLKIQPAKLEDSAVYLCASSLPRTSGQETQYFGPGTRLLVL.

This sequence joins TRBV28 and TRBJ2-5, with 7 nucleotides matching TRBD1. This CDR3 is built from 13 residues. Germline V gene data show CDR1 as MDHEN and CDR2 as SYDVKM. V shed 6 bases, J shed 13 bases, and the junction held 14 bases outside the gene matches. The CDR3 region has the DNA TGTGCCAGCAGGAATACCGGGACAGCCTTTAGGTACTTC. It encodes CASRNTGTAFRYF.